This TCR beta chain was recorded in a study of blood T cell repertoires in COVID-19. Overall study: PBMCs, B-cell-depleted T cells, or T cells provided the cDNA or gDNA that made up the material.

CDR1 and CDR2 (germline): DFQATT, SNEGSKA (reference sequence). This CDR3 has 16 residues. V was clipped by 3 bases and J by 0 bases; unmatched bases: 7. Per the original methods: Amplification of reference gene primers was used by the study to estimate nucleated cell counts. Using immunoSEQ multiplex PCR, the repertoire was profiled, and TCRdb retains in-frame clones only, with some absent. The V and J calls and clone size come from that table; D and trimming were worked out from the DNA. The table shows some 200,000 clones, with roughly four fifths occurring only once. The chain combines TRBV20-1 with TRBJ1-2; TRBD1 matches 10 bases. Sequenced material: peripheral blood. The TCR sequence derives from a man aged 25 to 45 with active or convalescent COVID-19. CDR3 DNA sequence: TGCAGTGCTAGTATGGGACAGGGGTCAACTAACTATGGCTACACCTTC. Its protein is CSASMGQGSTNYGYTF.